Each of the 13 T cell receptor beta chains below was sequenced from the same sample in a study of cytomegalovirus exposure and HLA in healthy donors. The repertoire was sequenced with immunoSEQ multiplex PCR; TCRdb's copy has only in-frame clones and lacks some. The sample yields more than 55,000 clones, 96% seen once. The source material was PBMCs. These receptors originate from a man aged 18 to 29 in good health and CMV-seronegative.

V gene TRBV11-3 combines with J gene TRBJ2-2; D unresolved. Germline V gene data show CDR1 as SGHNT and CDR2 as YENEEA. The germline V and J ends were trimmed by 5 bases and 0 bases, with 7 bases remaining between them. This CDR3 contains 14 residues. CDR3 residues: CASSLTPNTGELFF. The CDR3 DNA follows: TGTGCCAGCAGCCTCACACCGAACACCGGGGAGCTGTTTTTT.

The genes are TRBV5-4 and TRBJ2-3; the D gene is possibly TRBD2 (6 bases). Trimming pared 5 bases from V and 2 bases from J, leaving 12 bases between. CDR1 and CDR2 from the germline V gene are SGHNT and YYREEE (reference sequence). CDR3 size: 14 residues. The CDR3 region is CASRVGGYTDTQYF. In DNA, the CDR3 is TGTGCCAGCAGGGTGGGGGGTTACACAGATACGCAGTATTTT. Variable domain in full (rest from reference TRBV5-4 and TRBJ2-3): ETGVTQSPTHLIKTRGQQVTLRCSSQSGHNTVSWYQQALGQGPQFIFQYYREEENGRGNFPPRFSGLQFPNYSSELNVNALELDDSALYLCASRVGGYTDTQYFGPGTRLTVL.

The chain couples TRBV7-6 to TRBJ2-7, with a tentative D call TRBD2 (6 bases). Trimming left V 2 bases short and J 4 bases short, with 15 bases between. Germline V CDR1 and CDR2: SGHVS, FNYEAQ. The CDR3 extends over 15 amino acids. This CDR3 reads CASSLSAGLRYEQYF. Here the CDR3 DNA reads TGTGCCAGCAGCTTATCGGCGGGACTCCGTTACGAGCAGTACTTC. Variable domain in full (rest from reference TRBV7-6 and TRBJ2-7): GAGVSQSPRYKVTKRGQDVALRCDPISGHVSLYWYRQALGQGPEFLTYFNYEAQQDKSGLPNDRFSAERPEGSISTLTIQRTEQRDSAMYRCASSLSAGLRYEQYFGPGTRLTVT.

The rearrangement uses TRBV10-3 and TRBJ1-5; the match to TRBD1 covers 9 bases. The length of the CDR3 is 16 residues. V trimming: 2 bases; J trimming: 4 bases; junction bases outside the gene matches: 6. Germline lookup yields CDR1 ENHRY and CDR2 SYGVKD. The CDR3 bases are TGTGCCATCAGTGAGACATGGACAGGGGTTAATCAGCCCCAGCATTTT. Residues: CAISETWTGVNQPQHF.

This sequence joins TRBV4-2 and TRBJ2-5, with D possibly TRBD2 on 5 matching bases. The CDR3 contains 15 residues. The germline CDR1 and CDR2 sequences are LGHNA and YNFKEQ. The V gene lost 0 bases and the J gene lost 4 bases, with 12 bases spanning the gap. The chain's CDR3 is CASSQDLASRETQYF. The DNA of the CDR3 is TGTGCCAGCAGCCAAGATCTGGCTAGCAGAGAGACCCAGTACTTC.

The chain recombines TRBV5-4 with TRBJ2-7; TRBD1 agrees at 8 bases. The germline CDR1 and CDR2 sequences are SGHNT and YYREEE (reference sequence). After removal of 2 bases from V and 7 bases from J, the junction contained 8 bases not matched to a gene. The CDR3 consists of 14 residues. The CDR3 coding sequence is TGTGCCAGCAGCTTAGGAGACAGGGGTGGAGAGCAGTACTTC. It translates to CASSLGDRGGEQYF.

This clone was counted a few times. DNA of the CDR3: TGTGCCAGCAGTCAGGGTTTGCAGCCCCAGCATTTT. Its translation is CASSQGLQPQHF. The chain links TRBV28 to TRBJ1-5, with a weak D call TRBD1 (5 bases). The V and J ends lost 5 bases and 7 bases respectively, with 9 bases between them. The CDR3 has 12 residues. Germline V gene data show CDR1 as MDHEN and CDR2 as SYDVKM.

The chain has TRBV7-2 and TRBJ2-3; 12 nucleotides match TRBD2. The junction had 10 bases not matched to a gene; V was cut back by 1 base and J by 8 bases. From germline, CDR1 is SGHTA and CDR2 FQGNSA. The length of the CDR3 is 17 residues. In DNA, the CDR3 is TGTGCCAGCAGCTTAGTACTAGCGGGAGGTCCAAGGGGTACGCAGTATTTT. It is translated as CASSLVLAGGPRGTQYF.

The chain joins TRBV4-1 to TRBJ2-3; 13 bases are shared with TRBD2. V lost 4 bases to trimming and J lost 3 bases; unmatched junction nucleotides: 4. The CDR3 runs to 16 residues. Germline loops: CDR1 MGHRA, CDR2 YSYEKL. DNA for the CDR3: TGCGCCAGCAGCCGGCGGGGACTAGCGGGGACAGATACGCAGTATTTT. Residues: CASSRRGLAGTDTQYF.

This chain joins TRBV18 and TRBJ1-4, with TRBD1 matching over 7 bases. This CDR3 comprises 13 residues. Germline CDR1 is KGHSH and CDR2 is LQKENI. V gave up 8 bases and J gave up 3 bases; unmatched junction bases: 3. CDR3 amino acids: CASRQGANEKLFF. DNA for the CDR3: TGTGCCAGCCGACAGGGAGCTAATGAAAAACTGTTTTTT.

This chain connects TRBV27 to TRBJ2-7, with TRBD1 matching over 7 bases. This CDR3 spans 15 amino acids. Unmatched junction bases numbered 12, after V lost 5 bases and J lost 5 bases. Germline CDR1 reads MNHEY; CDR2 reads SMNVEV (reference sequence). DNA for the CDR3: TGTGCCAGCAGTGGGGGCGACAGGGTTCTCGACGAGCAGTACTTC. Its protein is CASSGGDRVLDEQYF.

This chain's CDR3 is CASSLRSIRTREETQYF. For the CDR3, the DNA is TGTGCCAGCAGCTTACGGTCCATCCGGACTAGGGAAGAGACCCAGTACTTC. V and J are TRBV11-2 and TRBJ2-5, with TRBD2 matching over 7 bases. The V and J ends lost 2 bases and 3 bases, in that order; junction bases with no gene match: 12. The CDR3 consists of 17 residues. Germline CDR1 SGHAT, CDR2 FQNNGV.

V gene TRBV28 combines with J gene TRBJ2-7; 9 positions agree with TRBD1. CDR3 length: 14 residues. In germline, CDR1 is MDHEN, CDR2 SYDVKM. J lost 3 bases, V lost 5 bases, and 5 bases had no gene match. The CDR3 spells CASSIPGQGYEQYF. The CDR3, as DNA: TGTGCCAGCAGTATCCCGGGACAGGGCTACGAGCAGTACTTC.